Each of the 5 T cell receptor beta chains below was sequenced from the same sample in a study of cytomegalovirus exposure and HLA in healthy donors. PCR amplification relied on 60 Vbeta primers (plus 13 Jbeta primers). Clones were read by immunoSEQ multiplex PCR, and TCRdb kept only the in-frame ones, dropping some. This sample's table has 70,000 to 85,000 clones. Sequencing used PBMCs. The receptors were sampled from a female donor in good health and CMV-seropositive.

The genes are TRBV5-1 and TRBJ2-5; D is undetermined. This CDR3 spans 14 amino acids. CDR1 SGHRS and CDR2 YFSETQ come from the germline V gene. V was pared by 0 bases and J by 5 bases, with 11 bases between. In DNA form, the CDR3 reads TGCGCCAGCAGCTTGGCTCGCCTCGGGGAGACCCAGTACTTC. It encodes CASSLARLGETQYF.

The chain carries TRBV5-6 and TRBJ1-3; D gene uncertain. V lost 0 bases and J lost 2, with 12 bases in between. The length of the CDR3 is 16 residues. CDR1 is SGHDT and CDR2 is YYEEEE in the germline V gene. The CDR3 DNA follows: TGTGCCAGCAGCTTGGCCGGGGAGGGCCCTGGAAACACCATATATTTT. It encodes CASSLAGEGPGNTIYF.

The chain combines TRBV4-1 with TRBJ2-3; 8 positions agree with TRBD2. The CDR3 consists of 15 residues. Trimming took 0 bases from V and 5 from J; bases not matched to a gene: 4. Germline V lookup: CDR1 MGHRA, CDR2 YSYEKL. DNA for the CDR3: TGCGCCAGCAGCCAAGAGGGACTAGAAGGAGATACGCAGTATTTT. Encoded protein: CASSQEGLEGDTQYF.

The chain is built from TRBV6-1 and TRBJ2-2; D might be TRBD1 (6 bases). The CDR3 totals 14 residues. V dropped 6 bases and J dropped 7 bases, with 15 bases sitting between them. CDR1 and CDR2 (germline): MNHNS, SASEGT. The CDR3: CASRWDTQIGELFF. The DNA for the CDR3 is TGTGCCAGCAGATGGGACACCCAGATCGGGGAGCTGTTTTTT.

The chain combines TRBV9 with TRBJ2-7; 9 bases align to TRBD1. The ends lost 0 bases at V and 4 bases at J; junction bases unmatched: 8. Per germline, CDR1 SGDLS and CDR2 YYNGEE. The CDR3 covers 16 residues. CDR3 in DNA: TGTGCCAGCAGCGTAGCGGGGACAGGGCCCCCTTACGAGCAGTACTTC. It translates to CASSVAGTGPPYEQYF.